A selection of T cell receptor beta chains follows, all from one sample in a study of blood T cell repertoires in COVID-19. The method was immunoSEQ multiplex PCR; TCRdb's version includes in-frame clones alone and lacks a portion of them. The sample carries 200,000 to 250,000 clones, around 80% recorded once. The sequenced sample consisted of peripheral blood. Every receptor here comes from a woman between 65 and 79 years old with acute or convalescent COVID-19. CDR3s include the opening cysteine and the closing phenylalanine or tryptophan. A D gene is named only where the DNA matches it firmly. Clone size is given for some rows only: seen once, a few or many times, or a class if the clone is expanded.

d_call clone_size j_call v_call cdr3_aa cdr3_nt
TRBD1 . TRBJ1-2 TRBV5-4 CASSLRDRNYGYTF TGTGCCAGCAGCTTGCGGGACAGGAACTATGGCTACACCTTC
. few TRBJ2-2 TRBV30 CAWSTGTNTGELFF TGTGCCTGGAGTACAGGGACCAACACCGGGGAGCTGTTTTTT
TRBD1 . TRBJ2-1 TRBV5-1 CASSLAGQGVVDEQFF TGCGCCAGCAGCTTGGCGGGACAGGGGGTCGTAGATGAGCAGTTCTTC
. . TRBJ2-3 TRBV5-4 CASSFQGISTDTQYF TGTGCCAGCAGCTTTCAGGGGATAAGCACAGATACGCAGTATTTT
. . TRBJ1-2 TRBV5-1 CASSLEGAGNYGYTF TGCGCCAGCAGCTTGGAAGGGGCCGGTAACTATGGCTACACCTTC
. . TRBJ2-2 TRBV9 CASSVLPDTGELFF TGTGCCAGCAGCGTCCTCCCGGACACCGGGGAGCTGTTTTTT
TRBD1 . TRBJ1-5 TRBV30 CAWSAGGNQPQHF TGTGCCTGGAGTGCAGGGGGGAATCAGCCCCAGCATTTT
TRBD1 . TRBJ1-4 TRBV19 CASSIGTASAGEKLFF TGTGCCAGTAGTATCGGGACAGCCTCGGCGGGTGAAAAACTGTTTTTT
TRBD1 . TRBJ2-2 TRBV5-6 CASSYGQGTAGELFF TGTGCCAGCAGCTATGGACAGGGCACAGCCGGGGAGCTGTTTTTT
. . TRBJ2-7 TRBV15 CATSRDFGEQYF TGTGCCACCAGCAGAGATTTCGGCGAGCAGTACTTC
. . TRBJ1-5 TRBV12-3/TRBV12-4 CASSSNGKPQHF TGTGCCAGCAGTTCGAATGGCAAGCCCCAGCATTTT
TRBD1 . TRBJ1-3 TRBV9 CASSLTPGTALFGVSGNTIYF TGTGCCAGCAGCCTTACCCCCGGGACAGCCTTATTTGGGGTCTCTGGAAACACCATATATTTT